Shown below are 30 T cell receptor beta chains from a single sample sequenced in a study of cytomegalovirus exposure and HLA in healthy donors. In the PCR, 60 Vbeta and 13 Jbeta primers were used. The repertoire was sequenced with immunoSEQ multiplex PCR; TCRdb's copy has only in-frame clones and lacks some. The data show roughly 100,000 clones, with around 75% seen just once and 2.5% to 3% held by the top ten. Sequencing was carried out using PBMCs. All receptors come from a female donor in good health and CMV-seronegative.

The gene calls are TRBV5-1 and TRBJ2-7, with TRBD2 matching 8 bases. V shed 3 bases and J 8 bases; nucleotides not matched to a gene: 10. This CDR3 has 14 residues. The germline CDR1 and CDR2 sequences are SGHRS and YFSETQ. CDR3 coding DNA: TGCGCCAGCAGCTCGGGAGGGAGGCTTTATAAGCAGTACTTC. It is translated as CASSSGGRLYKQYF.

The DNA of the CDR3 is TGTGCCAGCAGCGTGGACGCAGGGGGCGGGAATGAGCAGTTCTTC. It specifies CASSVDAGGGNEQFF. This rearrangement joins TRBV6-1 to TRBJ2-1; TRBD1 aligns across 8 bases. This CDR3 has 15 residues. CDR1 MNHNS and CDR2 SASEGT come from the germline V gene. Germline trimming cut 6 bases from V and 7 bases from J; bases unmatched to any gene: 11.

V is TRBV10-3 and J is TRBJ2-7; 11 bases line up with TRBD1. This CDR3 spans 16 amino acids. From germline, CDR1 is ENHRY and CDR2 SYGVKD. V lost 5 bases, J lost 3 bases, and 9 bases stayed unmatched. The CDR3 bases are TGTGCCATCAGTTTTACTAGGACAGGGGGCAACTACGAGCAGTACTTC. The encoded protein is CAISFTRTGGNYEQYF.

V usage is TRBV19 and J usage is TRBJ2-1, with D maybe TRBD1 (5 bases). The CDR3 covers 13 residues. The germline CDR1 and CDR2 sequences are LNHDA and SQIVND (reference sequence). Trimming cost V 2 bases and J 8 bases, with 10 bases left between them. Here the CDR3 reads CASSIWGSDEQFF. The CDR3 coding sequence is TGTGCCAGTAGTATATGGGGCTCTGATGAGCAGTTCTTC.

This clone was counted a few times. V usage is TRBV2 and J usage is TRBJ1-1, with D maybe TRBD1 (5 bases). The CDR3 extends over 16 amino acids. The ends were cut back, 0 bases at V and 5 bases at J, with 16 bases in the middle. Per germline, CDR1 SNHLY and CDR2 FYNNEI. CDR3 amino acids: CASSEALRGEWTEAFF. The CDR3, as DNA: TGTGCCAGCAGTGAAGCGCTTCGGGGGGAATGGACTGAAGCTTTCTTT. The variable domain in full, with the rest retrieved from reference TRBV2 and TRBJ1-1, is EPEVTQTPSHQVTQMGQEVILRCVPISNHLYFYWYRQILGQKVEFLVSFYNNEISEKSEIFDDQFSVERPDGSNFTLKIRSTKLEDSAMYFCASSEALRGEWTEAFFGQGTRLTVV.

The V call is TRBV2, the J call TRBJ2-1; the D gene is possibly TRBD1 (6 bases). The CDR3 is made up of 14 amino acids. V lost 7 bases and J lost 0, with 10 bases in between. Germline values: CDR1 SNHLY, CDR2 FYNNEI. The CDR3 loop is CASNGDTSYNEQFF. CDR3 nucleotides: TGTGCCAGCAATGGGGACACCTCCTACAATGAGCAGTTCTTC.

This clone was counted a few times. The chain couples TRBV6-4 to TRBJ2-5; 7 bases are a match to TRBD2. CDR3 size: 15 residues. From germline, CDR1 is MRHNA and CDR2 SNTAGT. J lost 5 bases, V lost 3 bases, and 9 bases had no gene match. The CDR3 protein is CASSEMGGSVETQYF. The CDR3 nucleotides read TGTGCCAGCAGTGAAATGGGCGGGAGTGTCGAGACCCAGTACTTC.

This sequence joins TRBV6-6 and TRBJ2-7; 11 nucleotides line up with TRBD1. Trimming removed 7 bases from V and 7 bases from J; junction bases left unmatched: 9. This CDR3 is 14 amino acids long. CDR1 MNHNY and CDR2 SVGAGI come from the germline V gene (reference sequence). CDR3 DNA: TGTGCCAGCAAACCGGGGACAGGGGGAGGGGAGCAGTACTTC. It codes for CASKPGTGGGEQYF.

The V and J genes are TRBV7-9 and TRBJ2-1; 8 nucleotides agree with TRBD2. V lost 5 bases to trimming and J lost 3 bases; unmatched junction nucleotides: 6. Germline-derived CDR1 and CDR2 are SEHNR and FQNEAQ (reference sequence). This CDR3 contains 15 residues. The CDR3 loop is CASSRMAGGYNEQFF. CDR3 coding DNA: TGTGCCAGCAGCCGGATGGCGGGAGGCTACAATGAGCAGTTCTTC.

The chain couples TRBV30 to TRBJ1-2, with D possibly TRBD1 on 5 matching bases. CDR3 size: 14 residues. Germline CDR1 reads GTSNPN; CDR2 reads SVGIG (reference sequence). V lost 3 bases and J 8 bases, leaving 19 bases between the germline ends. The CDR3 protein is CAWSGGRGVRGYTF. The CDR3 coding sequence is TGTGCCTGGAGCGGGGGGAGGGGAGTGAGGGGCTACACCTTC.

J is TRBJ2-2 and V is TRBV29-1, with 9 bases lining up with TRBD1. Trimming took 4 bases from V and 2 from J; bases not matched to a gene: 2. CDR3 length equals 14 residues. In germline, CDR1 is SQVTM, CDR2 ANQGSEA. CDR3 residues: CSVVGQGNTGELFF. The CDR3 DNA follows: TGCAGCGTTGTGGGACAGGGCAACACCGGGGAGCTGTTTTTT.

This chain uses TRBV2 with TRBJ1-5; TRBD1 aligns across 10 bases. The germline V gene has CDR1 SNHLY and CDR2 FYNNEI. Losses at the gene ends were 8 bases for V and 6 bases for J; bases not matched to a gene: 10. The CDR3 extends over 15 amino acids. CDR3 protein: CASGRDRGTGQPQHF. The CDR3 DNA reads TGTGCCAGCGGAAGGGACAGGGGAACGGGTCAGCCCCAGCATTTT.

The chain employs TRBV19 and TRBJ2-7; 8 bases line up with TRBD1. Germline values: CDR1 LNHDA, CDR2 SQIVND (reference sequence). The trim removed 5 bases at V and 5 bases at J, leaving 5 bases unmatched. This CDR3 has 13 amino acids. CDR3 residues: CASSPGTGDEQYF. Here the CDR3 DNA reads TGTGCCAGTAGTCCCGGGACAGGAGACGAGCAGTACTTC.

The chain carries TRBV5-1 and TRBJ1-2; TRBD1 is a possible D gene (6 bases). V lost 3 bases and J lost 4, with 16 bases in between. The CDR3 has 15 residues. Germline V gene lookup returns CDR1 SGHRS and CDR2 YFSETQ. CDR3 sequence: CASSSETGNLYGYTF. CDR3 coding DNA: TGCGCCAGCAGCTCTGAAACAGGGAACCTCTATGGCTACACCTTC.

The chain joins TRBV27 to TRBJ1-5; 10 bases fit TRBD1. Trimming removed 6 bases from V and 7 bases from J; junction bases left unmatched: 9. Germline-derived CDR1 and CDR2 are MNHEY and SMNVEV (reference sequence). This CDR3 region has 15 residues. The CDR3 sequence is CASRVTGGAGQPQHF. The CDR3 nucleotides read TGTGCCAGCAGAGTGACAGGGGGCGCGGGCCAGCCCCAGCATTTT.

The CDR3 DNA reads as TGTGCCAGCAGCCTTACAGCGGGAGAGGGCGAGCAGTACTTC. This sequence encodes CASSLTAGEGEQYF. The gene calls are TRBV7-6 and TRBJ2-7, with 8 bases lining up with TRBD2. The trim removed 5 bases at V and 6 bases at J, leaving 9 bases unmatched. CDR3 length equals 14 residues. Germline assignment: CDR1 SGHVS and CDR2 FNYEAQ.

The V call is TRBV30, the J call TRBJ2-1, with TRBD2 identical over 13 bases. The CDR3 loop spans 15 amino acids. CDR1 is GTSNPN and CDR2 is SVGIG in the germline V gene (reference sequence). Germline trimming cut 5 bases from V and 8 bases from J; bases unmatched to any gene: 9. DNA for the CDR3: TGTGCCTGGGCGGGACTAGCGGGAAAACGGCATGAGCAGTTCTTC. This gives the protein CAWAGLAGKRHEQFF.

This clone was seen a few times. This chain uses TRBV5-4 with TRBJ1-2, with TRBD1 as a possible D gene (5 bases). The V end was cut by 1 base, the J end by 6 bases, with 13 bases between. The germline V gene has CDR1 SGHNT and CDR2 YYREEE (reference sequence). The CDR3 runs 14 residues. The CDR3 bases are TGTGCCAGCAGCTTGACTGGCAGGGTGGATGGCTACACCTTC. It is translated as CASSLTGRVDGYTF.

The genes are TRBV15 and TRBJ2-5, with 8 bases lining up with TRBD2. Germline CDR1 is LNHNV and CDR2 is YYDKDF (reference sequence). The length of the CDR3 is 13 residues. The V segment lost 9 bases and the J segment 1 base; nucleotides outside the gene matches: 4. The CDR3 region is CATERERQETQYF. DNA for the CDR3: TGTGCCACTGAGCGGGAGCGCCAAGAGACCCAGTACTTC.

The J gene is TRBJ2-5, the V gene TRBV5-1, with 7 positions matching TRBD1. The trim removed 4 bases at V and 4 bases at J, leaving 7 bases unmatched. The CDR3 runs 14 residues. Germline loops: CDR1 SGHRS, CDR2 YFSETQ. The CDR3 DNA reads TGCGCCAGCAGCCCAGCAGGGGGACGAGAGACCCAGTACTTC. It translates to CASSPAGGRETQYF.

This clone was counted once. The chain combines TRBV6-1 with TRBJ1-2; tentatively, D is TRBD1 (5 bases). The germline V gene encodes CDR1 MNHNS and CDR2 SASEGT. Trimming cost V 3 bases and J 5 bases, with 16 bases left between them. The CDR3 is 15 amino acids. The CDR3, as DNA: TGTGCCAGCAGTGAGCAACTCGACAGTTCATATGGCTACACCTTC. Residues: CASSEQLDSSYGYTF.

This chain's CDR3 is CASSPISRRASGRGNEQFF. In DNA, the CDR3 is TGTGCCAGCAGCCCGATAAGTCGAAGAGCTAGCGGGAGAGGGAATGAGCAGTTCTTC. V usage is TRBV5-4 and J usage is TRBJ2-1, with 10 nucleotides matching TRBD2. Germline V lookup: CDR1 SGHNT, CDR2 YYREEE (reference sequence). V was clipped by 4 bases and J by 7 bases; unmatched bases: 20. The CDR3 runs 19 residues.

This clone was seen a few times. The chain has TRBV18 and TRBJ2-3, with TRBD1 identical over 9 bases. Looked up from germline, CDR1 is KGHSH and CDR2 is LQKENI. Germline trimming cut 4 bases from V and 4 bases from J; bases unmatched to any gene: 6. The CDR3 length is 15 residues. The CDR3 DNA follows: TGTGCCAGCTCACTCAAGGACAGGGGCCCAGATACGCAGTATTTT. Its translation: CASSLKDRGPDTQYF.

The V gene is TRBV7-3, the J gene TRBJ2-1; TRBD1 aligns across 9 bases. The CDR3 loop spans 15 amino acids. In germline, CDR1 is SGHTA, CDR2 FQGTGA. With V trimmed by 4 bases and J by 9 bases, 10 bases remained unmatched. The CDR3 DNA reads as TGTGCCAGCAGCTCGGCCGGGACAGGGTCGGCTGAGCAGTTCTTC. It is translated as CASSSAGTGSAEQFF.

CDR3 DNA sequence: TGTGCCAGCAGCCCCGACAGGGGTCTGAACACTGAAGCTTTCTTT. Protein product: CASSPDRGLNTEAFF. This sequence joins TRBV7-9 and TRBJ1-1; 8 nucleotides match TRBD1. V shed 5 bases, J shed 0 bases, and the junction held 5 bases outside the gene matches. The CDR3 is made up of 15 amino acids. Germline V gene lookup returns CDR1 SEHNR and CDR2 FQNEAQ (reference sequence).

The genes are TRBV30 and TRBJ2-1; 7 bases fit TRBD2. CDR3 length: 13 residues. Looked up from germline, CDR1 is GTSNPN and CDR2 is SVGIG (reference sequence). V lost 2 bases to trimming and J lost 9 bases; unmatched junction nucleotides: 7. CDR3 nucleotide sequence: TGTGCCTGGAGTTCGAACCCGGGGGGTGAGCAGTTCTTC. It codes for CAWSSNPGGEQFF.

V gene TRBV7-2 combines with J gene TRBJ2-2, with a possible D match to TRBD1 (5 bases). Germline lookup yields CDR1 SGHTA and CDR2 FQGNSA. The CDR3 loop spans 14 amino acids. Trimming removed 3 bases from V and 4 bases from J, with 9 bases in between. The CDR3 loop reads CASSFDRATGELFF. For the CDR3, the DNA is TGTGCCAGCAGCTTCGACAGAGCCACCGGGGAGCTGTTTTTT. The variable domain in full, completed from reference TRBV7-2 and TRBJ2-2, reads GAGVSQSPSNKVTEKGKDVELRCDPISGHTALYWYRQSLGQGLEFLIYFQGNSAPDKSGLPSDRFSAERTGGSVSTLTIQRTQQEDSAVYLCASSFDRATGELFFGEGSRLTVL.

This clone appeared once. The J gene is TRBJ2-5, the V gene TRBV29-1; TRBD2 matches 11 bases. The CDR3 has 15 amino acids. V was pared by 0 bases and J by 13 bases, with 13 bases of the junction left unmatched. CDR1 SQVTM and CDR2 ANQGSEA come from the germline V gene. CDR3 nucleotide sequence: TGCAGCGTTGAAGAAAGTCGGCTAGCGGGAGGCCGTCCGTACTTC. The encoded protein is CSVEESRLAGGRPYF.

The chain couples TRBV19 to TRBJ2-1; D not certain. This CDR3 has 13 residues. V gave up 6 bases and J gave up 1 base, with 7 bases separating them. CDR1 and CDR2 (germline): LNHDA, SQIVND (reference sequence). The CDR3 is CASRSGSYNEQFF. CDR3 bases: TGTGCCAGTAGATCGGGTTCCTACAATGAGCAGTTCTTC. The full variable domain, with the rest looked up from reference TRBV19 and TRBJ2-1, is DGGITQSPKYLFRKEGQNVTLSCEQNLNHDAMYWYRQDPGQGLRLIYYSQIVNDFQKGDIAEGYSVSREKKESFPLTVTSAQKNPTAFYLCASRSGSYNEQFFGPGTRLTVL.

The CDR3 DNA reads TGTGCCAGCAGCCTCAGGACAGGGGCGAAAGGAAACACCATATATTTT. It specifies CASSLRTGAKGNTIYF. The J gene is TRBJ1-3, the V gene TRBV7-8; 9 nucleotides line up with TRBD1. Germline assignment: CDR1 SGHVS and CDR2 FQNEAQ. With 5 bases clipped from V and 4 bases from J, the junction kept 9 bases outside the gene matches. The CDR3 contains 16 residues.